This entry describes one T cell receptor (beta chain). Its antigen is still unknown. The sample holds no much larger clone one base away, and base qualities are not on file. TCRbeta CDR3 regions were amplified from genomic DNA by a two-step, bias-controlled multiplex PCR. Primers specific for every TRBV and TRBJ gene segment were used in the multiplex PCR. TCRbeta repertoire data were generated with the immunoSEQ Assay. The study's own analysis went as follows. To merge closely related sequences, reads went through filtering and clustering using a relative-frequency ratio and a modified nearest-neighbor algorithm. V, D and J gene assignments for CDR3 sequences followed IMGT annotation. Template counts were quantified against synthetic TCR CDR3 analog sequences and normalized for PCR amplification bias. Analyses were restricted to unique productive sequences, meaning in-frame CDR3 sequences without stop codons. Clonality, defined as 1 minus Pielou's evenness, and iChao1 richness were computed with the immunoSEQ Analyzer software. JMP was used for statistical testing, with Student's t-test or a non-parametric test applied depending on Shapiro-Wilk normality results. TCRdb provides this immuneACCESS table in a form limited to in-frame rearrangements. Some clones are lacking; in checked studies, under half of them reflect an unresolved V gene, and why the rest are absent is not known. That table supplies the V and J calls and clone size; D and trimming were determined from the DNA. This sample holds fewer than 25,000 clones; about nine tenths were observed only once. The top ten hold 0.7% to 1% of the sample.

A few extremely preterm deliveries, at roughly 22-28 weeks of gestation, provided the preterm samples. The study excluded pregnancies involving fetal demise, active maternal HSV infection or known maternal HIV infection. A FACSAria III cell sorter was used to sort live, Annexin V-negative naive CD8+ T cells (CD3+CD8+CD45RA+CCR7+). Each sample yielded between roughly 20,000 and 110,000 sorted naive CD8+ T cells. Mixed venous-arterial cord blood was collected with preassembled standardized sampling kits. Cord blood was held at room temperature, and processing was completed within 4 hours of collection. Ficoll-Paque density gradient centrifugation was used to isolate mononuclear cells from diluted blood. Before sorting, mononuclear cells were cryopreserved in about 10% DMSO plus 90% FBS and kept long term at -150 degrees C. After thawing, the cells were stained with Annexin V and with antibodies against CD3, CD8, CCR7 and CD45RA. The DNeasy Blood and Tissue Kit was used to extract genomic DNA from sorted cell pellets that had been snap-frozen.

The entry originates in a study of naive CD8 T cells in extremely preterm neonates (dated by TCRdb to 2016 to 2017). As for the study more broadly: The study compared TCRbeta CDR3 repertoires of sorted naive CD8+ T cells across four age groups: extremely preterm neonates, term neonates, young children and adults.

The research as a whole found: Preterm CDR3s were shorter, with fewer N additions and less junctional trimming, and were closer to germline than those of older groups. Prospective longitudinal studies of preterm and term neonates were called for by the authors so that T cell development could be tracked within individuals. A larger fraction of CDR3 nucleotide sequences was shared among preterm neonates (about 2.5%) than among term neonates (about 0.4%), young children (about 0.03%) and adults (about 0.01%). The authors noted a small sample size and variable productive template counts among preterm samples as limitations. Compared with all other age groups, preterm neonates showed significantly lower iChao1 richness (p < 0.05) along with an even clone distribution, indicating a less rich repertoire.

V trim: 2 bases; J trim: 3 bases; unmatched bases: 4. From the cysteine through the phenylalanine, the CDR3 covers 15 amino acids. Here the CDR3 DNA is all that survives: 45 bases in frame from base 1. CDR1 and CDR2 (MGHRA, YSYEKL) derive from the germline V gene. Sequenced input: naive CD8+ T cells from cord blood. The rearrangement joined TRBV4-1 to TRBJ2-7, with TRBD1 matching 10 junction bases. The TCR sequence derives from a boy who was born preterm. The CDR3 protein sequence reads: CASSQMWTGGYEQYF. The sequenced DNA is TGCGCCAGCAGCCAAATGTGGACAGGGGGCTACGAGCAGTACTTC.